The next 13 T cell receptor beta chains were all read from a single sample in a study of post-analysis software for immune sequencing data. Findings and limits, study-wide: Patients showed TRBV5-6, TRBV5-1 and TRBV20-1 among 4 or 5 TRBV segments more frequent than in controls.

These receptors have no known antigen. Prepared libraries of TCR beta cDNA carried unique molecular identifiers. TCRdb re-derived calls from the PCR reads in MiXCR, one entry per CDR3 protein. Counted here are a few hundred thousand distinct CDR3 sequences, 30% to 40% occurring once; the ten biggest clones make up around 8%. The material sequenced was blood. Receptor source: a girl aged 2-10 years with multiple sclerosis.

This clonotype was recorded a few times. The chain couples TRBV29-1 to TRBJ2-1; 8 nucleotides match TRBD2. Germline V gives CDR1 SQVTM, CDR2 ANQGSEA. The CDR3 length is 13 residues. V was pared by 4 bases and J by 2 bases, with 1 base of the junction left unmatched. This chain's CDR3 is CSVAGRAYNEQFF. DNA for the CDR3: TGCAGCGTTGCCGGGAGGGCCTACAATGAGCAGTTCTTC.

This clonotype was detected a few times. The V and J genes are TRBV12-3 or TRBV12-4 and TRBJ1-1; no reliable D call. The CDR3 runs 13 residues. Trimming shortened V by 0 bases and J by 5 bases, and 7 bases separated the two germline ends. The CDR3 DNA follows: TGTGCCAGCAGTTTAGCGGCTGGTACTGAAGCTTTCTTT. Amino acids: CASSLAAGTEAFF.

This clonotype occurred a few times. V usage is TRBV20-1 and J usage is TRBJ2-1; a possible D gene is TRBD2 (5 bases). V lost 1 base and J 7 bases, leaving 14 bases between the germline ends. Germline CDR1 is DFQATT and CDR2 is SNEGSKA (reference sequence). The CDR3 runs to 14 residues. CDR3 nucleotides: TGCAGTGCTAGAGGGGTGGGAGACGGGAATGAGCAGTTCTTC. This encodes CSARGVGDGNEQFF.

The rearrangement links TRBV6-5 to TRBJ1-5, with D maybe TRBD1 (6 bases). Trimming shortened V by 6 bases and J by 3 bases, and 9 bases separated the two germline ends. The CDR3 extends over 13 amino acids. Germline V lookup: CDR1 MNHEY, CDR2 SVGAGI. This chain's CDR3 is CASRTGFNQPQHF. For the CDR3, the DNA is TGTGCCAGCAGAACAGGGTTCAATCAGCCCCAGCATTTT.

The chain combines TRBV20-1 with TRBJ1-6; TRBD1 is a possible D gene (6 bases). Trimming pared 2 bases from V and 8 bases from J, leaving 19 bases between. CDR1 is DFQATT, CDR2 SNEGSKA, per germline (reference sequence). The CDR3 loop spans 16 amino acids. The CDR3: CSARPFGQSSHSPLHF. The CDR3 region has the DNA TGCAGTGCTAGACCCTTCGGACAGAGTTCTCATTCACCCCTCCACTTT.

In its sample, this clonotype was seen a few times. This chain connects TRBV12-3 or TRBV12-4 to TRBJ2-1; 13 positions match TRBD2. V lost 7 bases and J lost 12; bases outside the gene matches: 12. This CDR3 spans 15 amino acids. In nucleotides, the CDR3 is TGTGCCAGCACCCCACTAGCGGGAGGGCCGAGGGGGCAGTTCTTC. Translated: CASTPLAGGPRGQFF.

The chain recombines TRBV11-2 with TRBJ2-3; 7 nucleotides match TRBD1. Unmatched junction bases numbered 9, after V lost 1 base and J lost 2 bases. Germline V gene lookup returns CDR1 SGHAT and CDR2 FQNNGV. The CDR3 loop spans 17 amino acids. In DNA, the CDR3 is TGTGCCAGCAGCTTAGGGGTCTCTAGGGGGCCCACAGATACGCAGTATTTT. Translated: CASSLGVSRGPTDTQYF.

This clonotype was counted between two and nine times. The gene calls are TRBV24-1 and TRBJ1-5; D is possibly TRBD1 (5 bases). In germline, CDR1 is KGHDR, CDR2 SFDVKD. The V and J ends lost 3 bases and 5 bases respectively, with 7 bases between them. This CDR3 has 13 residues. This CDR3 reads CATSDQGYQPQHF. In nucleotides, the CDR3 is TGTGCCACCAGTGATCAGGGCTATCAGCCCCAGCATTTT.

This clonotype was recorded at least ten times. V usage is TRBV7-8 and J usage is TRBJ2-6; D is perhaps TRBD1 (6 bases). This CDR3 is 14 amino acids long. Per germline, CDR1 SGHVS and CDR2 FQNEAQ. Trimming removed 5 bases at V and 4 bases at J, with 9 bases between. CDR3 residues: CASSLGQGANVLTF. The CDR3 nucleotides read TGTGCCAGCAGCCTTGGACAGGGGGCCAACGTCCTGACTTTC.

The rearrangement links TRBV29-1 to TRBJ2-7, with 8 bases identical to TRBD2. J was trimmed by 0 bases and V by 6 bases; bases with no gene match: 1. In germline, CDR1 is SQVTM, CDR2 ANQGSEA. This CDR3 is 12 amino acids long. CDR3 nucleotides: TGCAGCGTACTAGCGGACTCCTACGAGCAGTACTTC. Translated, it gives CSVLADSYEQYF.

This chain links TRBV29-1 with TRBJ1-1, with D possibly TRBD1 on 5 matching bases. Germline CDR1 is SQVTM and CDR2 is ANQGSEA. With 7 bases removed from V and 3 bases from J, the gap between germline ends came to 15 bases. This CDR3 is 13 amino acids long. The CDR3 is CSALGIGDTEAFF. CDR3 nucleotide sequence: TGCAGCGCTCTGGGGATAGGGGACACTGAAGCTTTCTTT.

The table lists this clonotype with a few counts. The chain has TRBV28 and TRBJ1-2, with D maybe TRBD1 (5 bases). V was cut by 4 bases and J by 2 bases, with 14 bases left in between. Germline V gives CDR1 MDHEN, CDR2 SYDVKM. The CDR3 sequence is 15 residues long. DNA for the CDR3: TGTGCCAGCAGTTGGGGGGGACCCCCCAACTATGGCTACACCTTC. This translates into CASSWGGPPNYGYTF.

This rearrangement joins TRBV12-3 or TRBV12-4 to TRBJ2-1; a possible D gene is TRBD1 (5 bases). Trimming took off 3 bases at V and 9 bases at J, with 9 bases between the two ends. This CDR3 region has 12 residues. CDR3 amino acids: CASSLGPGEQFF. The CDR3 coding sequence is TGTGCCAGCAGTTTGGGGCCCGGTGAGCAGTTCTTC.